These 5 T cell receptor beta chains originate from one sample sequenced in a study of T cells after yellow fever vaccination (dated by TCRdb to about 2019). Libraries were constructed by 5' RACE. The sequencer listed for this sample is Illumina HiSeq 2500. The public reads were run again by TCRdb, first through fastp at Q25 and then through MiXCR, and only productive beta chains were kept. Every distinct CDR3 protein forms one entry, paired with its most common genes and DNA. Recorded for this sample are around 25,000 distinct CDR3 sequences; 3.4% of them occurred a single time. In total, the top ten clones hold 0.98% of the sample. The sample's treatment or condition label, decoded: live attenuated yellow fever vaccine strain. The sample in question was PBMCs, either bulk or a sorted T-cell subset (CD4+, CD8+, memory, or dextramer-sorted; not recorded which), obtained about 49 days after the first yellow fever vaccination. These receptors were obtained from a man between 18 and 29 years old who received the YFV17D yellow fever vaccine.

Comment on this clonotype: At one end, the junction sequence differs from germline, possibly due to a read error. The chain recombines TRBV7-8 with TRBJ2-3; D is unclear. Germline V gene lookup returns CDR1 SGHVS and CDR2 FQNEAQ. There are 12 residues in the CDR3. Written as DNA, the CDR3 is TGTGCCAGCAGCTCTCGACATGCGACGCACTATTTT. This translates into CASSSRHATHYF.

This clonotype is medium-sized (0.01 to 0.1%). The chain couples TRBV20-1 to TRBJ2-3, with 7 bases aligning to TRBD2. Losses at the gene ends were 2 bases for V and 0 bases for J; bases not matched to a gene: 5. The CDR3 sequence is 15 residues long. The germline V gene has CDR1 DFQATT and CDR2 SNEGSKA (reference sequence). The CDR3 spells CSARSWRESTDTQYF. The CDR3 region has the DNA TGCAGTGCTAGAAGCTGGCGGGAGAGCACAGATACGCAGTATTTT.

This clonotype has ten or more counts. This chain joins TRBV7-2 and TRBJ1-5; D not certain. V was shortened by 1 base and J by 6 bases, with 7 bases between the two germline ends. The CDR3 contains 13 residues. Germline V gene lookup returns CDR1 SGHTA and CDR2 FQGNSA. DNA of the CDR3: TGTGCCAGCAGCTTAGATTTGGGTCAGCCCCAGCATTTT. Residues: CASSLDLGQPQHF.

This clonotype was observed many times. This chain uses TRBV2 with TRBJ2-2; D ambiguous. This CDR3 comprises 13 residues. V lost 6 bases and J 2 bases, leaving 7 bases between the germline ends. Germline V lookup: CDR1 SNHLY, CDR2 FYNNEI. DNA of the CDR3: TGTGCCAGCAGCGTCTTCAACACCGGGGAGCTGTTTTTT. Its translation: CASSVFNTGELFF.

Ten or more counts support this clonotype. The V and J genes are TRBV18 and TRBJ2-3, with D perhaps assigned TRBD1 or TRBD2 (6 bases each). The CDR3 is made up of 15 amino acids. V lost 8 bases and J lost 7, with 22 bases in between. CDR1 and CDR2 from the germline V gene are KGHSH and LQKENI. CDR3 sequence: CASASGAPPGNTQYF. For the CDR3, the DNA is TGTGCCAGCGCCTCGGGGGCCCCACCCGGGAATACGCAGTATTTT. The full variable domain, with the rest looked up from reference TRBV18 and TRBJ2-3, is NAGVMQNPRHLVRRRGQEARLRCSPMKGHSHVYWYRQLPEEGLKFMVYLQKENIIDESGMPKERFSAEFPKEGPSILRIQQVVRGDSAAYFCASASGAPPGNTQYFGPGTRLTVL.